The sequence of this T cell receptor (beta chain) was determined in a study of cytomegalovirus exposure and HLA in healthy donors. PCR amplification relied on 60 Vbeta primers (plus 13 Jbeta primers). The protocol was immunoSEQ multiplex PCR, while the TCRdb copy is restricted to in-frame clones and leaves out a portion. The sample includes about 82,000 clones, about 9.5% of them seen just once. Study results and limitations: Researchers catalogued 164 TCR beta chains as cytomegalovirus-associated.

Germline V CDR1 and CDR2: SEHNR, FQNEAQ (reference sequence). The CDR3 extends over 17 amino acids. The V gene lost 2 bases and the J gene lost 4 bases, with 18 bases spanning the gap. Notes on this clone: Its antigen is not known.

This TCR was sampled from a man in his sixties in good health and CMV-seropositive. The sequenced material came from PBMCs. The chain carries TRBV7-9 and TRBJ1-3, with TRBD1 as a possible D gene (5 bases). CDR3 nucleotide sequence: TGTGCCAGCAGCTTAACGGGTCAGGGAGGTGCAGGAAACACCATATATTTT. Amino acid sequence: CASSLTGQGGAGNTIYF.